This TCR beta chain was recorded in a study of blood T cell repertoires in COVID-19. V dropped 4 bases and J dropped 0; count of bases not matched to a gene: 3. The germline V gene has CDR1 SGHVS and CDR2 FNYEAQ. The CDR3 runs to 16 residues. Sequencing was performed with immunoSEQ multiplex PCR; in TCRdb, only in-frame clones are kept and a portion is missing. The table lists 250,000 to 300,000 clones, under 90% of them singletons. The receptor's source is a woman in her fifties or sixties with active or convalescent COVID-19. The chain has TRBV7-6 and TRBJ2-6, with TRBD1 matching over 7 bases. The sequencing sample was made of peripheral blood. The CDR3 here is CASSWDSNSGANVLTF. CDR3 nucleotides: TGTGCCAGCAGCTGGGACAGCAACTCTGGGGCCAACGTCCTGACTTTC.